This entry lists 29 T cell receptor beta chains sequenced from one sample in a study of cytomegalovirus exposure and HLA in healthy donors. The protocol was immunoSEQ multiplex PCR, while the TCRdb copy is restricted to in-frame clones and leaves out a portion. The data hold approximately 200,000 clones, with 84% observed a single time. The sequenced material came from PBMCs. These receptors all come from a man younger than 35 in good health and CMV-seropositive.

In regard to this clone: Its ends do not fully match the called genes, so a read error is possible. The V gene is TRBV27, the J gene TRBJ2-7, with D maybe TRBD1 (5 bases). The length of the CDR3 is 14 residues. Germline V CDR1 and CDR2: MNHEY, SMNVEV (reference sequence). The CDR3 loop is CASSLIAGSSEQYF. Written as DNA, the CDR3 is TGTGCCAGCAGTTTAATAGCAGGGTCCTCCGAGCAGTACTTC.

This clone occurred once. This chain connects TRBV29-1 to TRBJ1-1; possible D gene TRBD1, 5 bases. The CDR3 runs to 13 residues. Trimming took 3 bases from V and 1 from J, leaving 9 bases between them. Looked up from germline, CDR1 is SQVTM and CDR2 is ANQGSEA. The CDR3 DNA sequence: TGCAGCGTTGAGGGCAGGGCGAACACTGAAGCTTTCTTT. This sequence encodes CSVEGRANTEAFF.

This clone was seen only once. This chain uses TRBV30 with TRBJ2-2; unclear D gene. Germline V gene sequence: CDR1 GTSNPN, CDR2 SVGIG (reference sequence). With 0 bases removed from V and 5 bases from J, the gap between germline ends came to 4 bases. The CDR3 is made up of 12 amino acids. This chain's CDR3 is CAWSVLTGELFF. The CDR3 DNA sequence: TGTGCCTGGAGTGTACTTACCGGGGAGCTGTTTTTT.

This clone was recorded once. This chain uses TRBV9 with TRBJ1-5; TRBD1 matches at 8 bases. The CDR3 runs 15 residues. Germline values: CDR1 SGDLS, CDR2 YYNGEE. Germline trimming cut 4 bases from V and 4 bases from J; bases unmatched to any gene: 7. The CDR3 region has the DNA TGTGCCAGCAGCCTCGGACAGGGAGGAAATCAGCCCCAGCATTTT. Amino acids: CASSLGQGGNQPQHF.

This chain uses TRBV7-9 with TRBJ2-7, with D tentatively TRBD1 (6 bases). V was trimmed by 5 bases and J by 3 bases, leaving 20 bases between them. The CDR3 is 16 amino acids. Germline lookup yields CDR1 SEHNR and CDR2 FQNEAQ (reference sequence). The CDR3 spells CASSPRGFPQYYEQYF. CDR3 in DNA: TGTGCCAGCAGCCCTAGGGGGTTCCCCCAATACTACGAGCAGTACTTC. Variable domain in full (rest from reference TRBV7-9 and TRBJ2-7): DTGVSQNPRHKITKRGQNVTFRCDPISEHNRLYWYRQTLGQGPEFLTYFQNEAQLEKSRLLSDRFSAERPKGSFSTLEIQRTEQGDSAMYLCASSPRGFPQYYEQYFGPGTRLTVT.

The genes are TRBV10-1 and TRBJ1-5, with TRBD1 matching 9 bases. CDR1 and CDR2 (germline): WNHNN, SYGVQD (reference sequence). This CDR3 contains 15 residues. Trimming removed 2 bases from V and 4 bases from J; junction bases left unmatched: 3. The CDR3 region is CASSEPTGGNQPQHF. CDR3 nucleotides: TGCGCCAGCAGTGAGCCGACAGGGGGAAATCAGCCCCAGCATTTT.

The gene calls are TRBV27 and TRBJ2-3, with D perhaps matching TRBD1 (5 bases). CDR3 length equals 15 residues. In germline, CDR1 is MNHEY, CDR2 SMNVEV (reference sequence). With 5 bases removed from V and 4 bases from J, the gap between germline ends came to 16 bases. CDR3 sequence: CASSGAAPWSDTQYF. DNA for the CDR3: TGTGCCAGCAGTGGGGCAGCCCCGTGGTCAGATACGCAGTATTTT.

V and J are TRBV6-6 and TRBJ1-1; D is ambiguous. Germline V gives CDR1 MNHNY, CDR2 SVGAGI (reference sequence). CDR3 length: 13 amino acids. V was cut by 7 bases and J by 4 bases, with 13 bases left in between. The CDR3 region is CASMIRGSTEAFF. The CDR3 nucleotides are TGTGCCAGCATGATTCGAGGAAGCACTGAAGCTTTCTTT.

For the CDR3, the DNA is TGTGCCACCCTGGGAATGGACAGGGGTTACGAAAAACTGTTTTTT. Its protein product is CATLGMDRGYEKLFF. The V call is TRBV15, the J call TRBJ1-4, with TRBD1 matching 9 bases. The CDR3 spans 15 residues. The germline gives CDR1 LNHNV, CDR2 YYDKDF (reference sequence). Trimming cost V 8 bases and J 8 bases; bases outside gene matches: 12.

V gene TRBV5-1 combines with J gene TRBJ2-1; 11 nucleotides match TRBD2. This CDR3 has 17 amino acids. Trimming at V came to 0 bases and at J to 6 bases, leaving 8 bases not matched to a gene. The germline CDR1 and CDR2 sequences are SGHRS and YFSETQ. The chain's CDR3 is CASSLAGGLAAINEQFF. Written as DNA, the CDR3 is TGCGCCAGCAGCTTGGCGGGGGGACTAGCGGCAATCAATGAGCAGTTCTTC. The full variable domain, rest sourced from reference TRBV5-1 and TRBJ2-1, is KAGVTQTPRYLIKTRGQQVTLSCSPISGHRSVSWYQQTPGQGLQFLFEYFSETQRNKGNFPGRFSGRQFSNSRSEMNVSTLELGDSALYLCASSLAGGLAAINEQFFGPGTRLTVL.

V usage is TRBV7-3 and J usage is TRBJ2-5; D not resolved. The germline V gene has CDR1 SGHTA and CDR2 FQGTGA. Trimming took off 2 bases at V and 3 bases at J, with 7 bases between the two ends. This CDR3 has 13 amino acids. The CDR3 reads CASSLVSEETQYF. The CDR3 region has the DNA TGTGCCAGCAGCTTAGTGTCAGAAGAGACCCAGTACTTC. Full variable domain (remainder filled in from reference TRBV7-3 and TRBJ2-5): GAGVSQTPSNKVTEKGKYVELRCDPISGHTALYWYRQSLGQGPEFLIYFQGTGAADDSGLPNDRFFAVRPEGSVSTLKIQRTERGDSAVYLCASSLVSEETQYFGPGTRLLVL.

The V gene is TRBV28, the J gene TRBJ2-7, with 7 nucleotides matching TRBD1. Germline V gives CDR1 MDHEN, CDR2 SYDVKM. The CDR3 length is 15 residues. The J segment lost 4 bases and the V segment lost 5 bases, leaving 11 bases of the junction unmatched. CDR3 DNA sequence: TGTGCCAGCAGTGCTCGGGTGGCCAGGGGGTACGAGCAGTACTTC. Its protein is CASSARVARGYEQYF.

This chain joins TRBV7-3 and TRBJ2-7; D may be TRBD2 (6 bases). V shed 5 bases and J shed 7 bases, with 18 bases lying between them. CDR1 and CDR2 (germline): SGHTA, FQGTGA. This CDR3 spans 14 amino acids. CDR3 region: CASSPGGKNREQYF. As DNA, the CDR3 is TGTGCCAGCAGCCCCGGCGGGAAGAACAGGGAGCAGTACTTC.

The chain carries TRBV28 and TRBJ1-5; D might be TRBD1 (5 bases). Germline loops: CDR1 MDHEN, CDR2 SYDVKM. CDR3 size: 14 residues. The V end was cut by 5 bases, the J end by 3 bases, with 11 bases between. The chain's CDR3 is CASSGGTANQPQHF. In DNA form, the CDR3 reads TGTGCCAGCAGTGGGGGGACGGCCAATCAGCCCCAGCATTTT.

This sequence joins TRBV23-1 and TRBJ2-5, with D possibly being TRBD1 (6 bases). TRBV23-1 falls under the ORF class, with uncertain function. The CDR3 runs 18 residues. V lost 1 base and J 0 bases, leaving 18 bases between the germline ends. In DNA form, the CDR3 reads TGCGCCAGCAGTCAATTGAGAAGGGACACATCCCACCAAGAGACCCAGTACTTC. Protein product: CASSQLRRDTSHQETQYF.

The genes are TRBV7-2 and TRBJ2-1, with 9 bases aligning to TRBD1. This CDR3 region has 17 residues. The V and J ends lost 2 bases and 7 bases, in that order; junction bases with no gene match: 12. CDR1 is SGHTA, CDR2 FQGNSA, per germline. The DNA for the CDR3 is TGTGCCAGCAGCTTAAGGGGGCCGGGACAGGGACGAAATGAGCAGTTCTTC. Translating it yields CASSLRGPGQGRNEQFF.

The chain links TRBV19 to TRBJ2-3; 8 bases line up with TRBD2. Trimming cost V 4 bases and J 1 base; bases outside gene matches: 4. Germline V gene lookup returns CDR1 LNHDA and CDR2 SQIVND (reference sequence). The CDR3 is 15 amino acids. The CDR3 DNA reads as TGTGCCAGTAGTACCGGGAGGGCGGGCACAGATACGCAGTATTTT. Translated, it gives CASSTGRAGTDTQYF.

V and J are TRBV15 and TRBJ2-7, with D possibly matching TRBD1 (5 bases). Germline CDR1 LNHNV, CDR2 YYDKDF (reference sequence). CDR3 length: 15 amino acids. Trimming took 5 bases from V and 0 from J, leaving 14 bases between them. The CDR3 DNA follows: TGTGCCACCAGCGCCCGAAGTGGGGCCTCCTACGAGCAGTACTTC. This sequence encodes CATSARSGASYEQYF.

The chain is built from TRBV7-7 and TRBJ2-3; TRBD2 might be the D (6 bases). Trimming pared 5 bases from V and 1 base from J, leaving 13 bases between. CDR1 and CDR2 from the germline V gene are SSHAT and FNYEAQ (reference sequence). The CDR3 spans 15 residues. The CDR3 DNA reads TGTGCCAGCAGCCCCGGGACTTGGGGCACAGATACGCAGTATTTT. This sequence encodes CASSPGTWGTDTQYF.

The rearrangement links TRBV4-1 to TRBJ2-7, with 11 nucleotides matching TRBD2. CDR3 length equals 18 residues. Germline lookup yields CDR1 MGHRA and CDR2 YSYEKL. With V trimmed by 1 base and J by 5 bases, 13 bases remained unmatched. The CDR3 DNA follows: TGCGCCAGCAGCCAAGTAGTAGCGGGAGGGCCAAGCTCTCACGAGCAGTACTTC. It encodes CASSQVVAGGPSSHEQYF.

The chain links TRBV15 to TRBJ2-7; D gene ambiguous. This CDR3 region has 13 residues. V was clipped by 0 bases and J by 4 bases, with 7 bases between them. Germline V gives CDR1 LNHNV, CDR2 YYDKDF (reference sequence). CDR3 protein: CATSRDPIYEQYF. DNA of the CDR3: TGTGCCACCAGCAGAGATCCTATTTACGAGCAGTACTTC.

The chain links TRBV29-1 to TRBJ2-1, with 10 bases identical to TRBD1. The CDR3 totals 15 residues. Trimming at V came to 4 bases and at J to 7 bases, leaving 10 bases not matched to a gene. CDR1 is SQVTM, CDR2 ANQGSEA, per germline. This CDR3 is CSVGPGTGVRNEQFF. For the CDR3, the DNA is TGCAGCGTTGGTCCCGGGACAGGGGTGAGAAATGAGCAGTTCTTC.

This chain's CDR3 is CASSQSIQGVEEQYF. CDR3 DNA sequence: TGCGCCAGCAGCCAATCGATACAGGGGGTTGAAGAGCAGTACTTC. This sequence joins TRBV4-3 and TRBJ2-7; 8 positions match TRBD1. The CDR3 is 15 residues long. Germline V lookup: CDR1 LGHNA, CDR2 YSLEER. The J segment lost 7 bases and the V segment lost 2 bases, leaving 10 bases of the junction unmatched.

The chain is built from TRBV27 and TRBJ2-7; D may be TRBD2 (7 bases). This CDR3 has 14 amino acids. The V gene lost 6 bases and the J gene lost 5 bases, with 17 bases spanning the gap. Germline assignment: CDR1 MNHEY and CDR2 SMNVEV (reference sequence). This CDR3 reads CASRGGGLRNEQYF. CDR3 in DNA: TGTGCCAGCAGGGGCGGGGGCTTGAGGAACGAGCAGTACTTC.

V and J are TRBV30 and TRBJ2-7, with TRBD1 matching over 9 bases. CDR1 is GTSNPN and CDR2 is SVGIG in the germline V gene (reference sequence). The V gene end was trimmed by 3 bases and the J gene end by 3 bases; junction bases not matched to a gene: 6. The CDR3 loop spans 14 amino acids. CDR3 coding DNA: TGTGCCTGGAGGGGAGGACAGGGGTACTACGAGCAGTACTTC. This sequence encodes CAWRGGQGYYEQYF.

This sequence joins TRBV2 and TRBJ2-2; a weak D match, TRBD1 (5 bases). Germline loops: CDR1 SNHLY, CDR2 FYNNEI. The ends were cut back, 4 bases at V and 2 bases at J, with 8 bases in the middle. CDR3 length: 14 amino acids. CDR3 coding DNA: TGTGCCAGCAGTGGACAGATAAACACCGGGGAGCTGTTTTTT. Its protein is CASSGQINTGELFF.

The CDR3 DNA reads as TGTGCCACCAGCAGAGGACTAGCAAGTGATACGCAGTATTTT. Protein: CATSRGLASDTQYF. The chain couples TRBV15 to TRBJ2-3; 7 bases map to TRBD2. The CDR3 length is 14 residues. Germline CDR1 reads LNHNV; CDR2 reads YYDKDF (reference sequence). Trimming at V came to 1 base and at J to 6 bases, leaving 4 bases not matched to a gene.

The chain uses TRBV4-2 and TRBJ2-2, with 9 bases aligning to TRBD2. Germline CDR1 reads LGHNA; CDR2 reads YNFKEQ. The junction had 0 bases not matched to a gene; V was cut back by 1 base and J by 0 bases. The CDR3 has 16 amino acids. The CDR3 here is CASSQVAGANTGELFF. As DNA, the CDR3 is TGTGCCAGCAGCCAAGTAGCGGGAGCGAACACCGGGGAGCTGTTTTTT.

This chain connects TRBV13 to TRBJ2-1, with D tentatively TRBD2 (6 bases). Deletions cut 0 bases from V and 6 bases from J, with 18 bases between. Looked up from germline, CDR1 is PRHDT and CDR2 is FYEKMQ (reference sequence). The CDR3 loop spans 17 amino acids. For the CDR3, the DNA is TGTGCCAGCAGCTTAGGACGCGGGACCCAGGACGGCAATGAGCAGTTCTTC. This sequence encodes CASSLGRGTQDGNEQFF.